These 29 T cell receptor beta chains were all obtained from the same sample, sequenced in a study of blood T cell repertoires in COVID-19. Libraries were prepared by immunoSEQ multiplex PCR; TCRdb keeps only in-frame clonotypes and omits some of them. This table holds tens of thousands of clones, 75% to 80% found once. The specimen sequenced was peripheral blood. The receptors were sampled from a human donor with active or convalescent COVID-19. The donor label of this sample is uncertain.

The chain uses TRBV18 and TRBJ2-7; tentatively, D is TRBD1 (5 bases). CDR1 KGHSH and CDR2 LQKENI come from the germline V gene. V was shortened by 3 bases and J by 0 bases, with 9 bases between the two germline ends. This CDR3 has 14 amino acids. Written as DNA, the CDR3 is TGTGCCAGCTCACCCCACGACAGCTCCTACGAGCAGTACTTC. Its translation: CASSPHDSSYEQYF.

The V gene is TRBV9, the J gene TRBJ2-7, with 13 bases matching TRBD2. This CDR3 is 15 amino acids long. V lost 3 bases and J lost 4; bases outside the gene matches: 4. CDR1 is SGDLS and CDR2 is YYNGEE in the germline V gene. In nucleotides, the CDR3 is TGTGCCAGCAGCGCCGCGGGACTAGCGGGGTACGAGCAGTACTTC. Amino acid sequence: CASSAAGLAGYEQYF.

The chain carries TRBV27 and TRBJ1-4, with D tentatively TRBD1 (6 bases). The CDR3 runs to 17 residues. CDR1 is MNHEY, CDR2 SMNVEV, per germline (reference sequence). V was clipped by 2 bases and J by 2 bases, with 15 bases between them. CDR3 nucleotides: TGTGCCAGCAGTTTAAATTCGAGGGGGTGGACTAATGAAAAACTGTTTTTT. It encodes CASSLNSRGWTNEKLFF.

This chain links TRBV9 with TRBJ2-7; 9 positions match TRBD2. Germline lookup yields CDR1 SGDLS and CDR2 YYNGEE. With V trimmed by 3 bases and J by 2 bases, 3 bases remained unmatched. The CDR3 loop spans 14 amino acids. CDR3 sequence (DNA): TGTGCCAGCAGCGCAACTAGCGGGCCCTACGAGCAGTACTTC. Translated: CASSATSGPYEQYF.

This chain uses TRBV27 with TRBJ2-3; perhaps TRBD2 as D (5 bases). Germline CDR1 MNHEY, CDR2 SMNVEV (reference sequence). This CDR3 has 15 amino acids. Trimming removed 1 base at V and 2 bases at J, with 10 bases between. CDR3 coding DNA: TGTGCCAGCAGTTTATATGGTCGGGACACAGATACGCAGTATTTT. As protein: CASSLYGRDTDTQYF.

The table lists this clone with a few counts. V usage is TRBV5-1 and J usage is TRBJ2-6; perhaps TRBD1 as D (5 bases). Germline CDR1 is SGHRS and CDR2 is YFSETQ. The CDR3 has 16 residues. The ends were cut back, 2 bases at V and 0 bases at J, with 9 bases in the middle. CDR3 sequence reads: CASSFRQISGANVLTF. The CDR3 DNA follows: TGCGCCAGCAGCTTTCGACAGATCTCTGGGGCCAACGTCCTGACTTTC.

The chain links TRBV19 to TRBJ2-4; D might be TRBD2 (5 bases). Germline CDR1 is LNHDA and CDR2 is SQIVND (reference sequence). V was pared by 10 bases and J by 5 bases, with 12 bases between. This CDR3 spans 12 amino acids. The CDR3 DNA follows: TGTGCCACGGTTGGGCGGGAAAACATTCAGTACTTC. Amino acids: CATVGRENIQYF.

Here the CDR3 reads CSVIGSGPTNEKLFF. CDR3 DNA: TGCAGCGTTATAGGGAGTGGGCCAACTAATGAAAAACTGTTTTTT. The V call is TRBV29-1, the J call TRBJ1-4; D is undetermined. This CDR3 region has 15 residues. Between the trimmed V and J ends, which lost 5 bases and 0 bases, there was a span of 13 bases. Germline CDR1 SQVTM, CDR2 ANQGSEA.

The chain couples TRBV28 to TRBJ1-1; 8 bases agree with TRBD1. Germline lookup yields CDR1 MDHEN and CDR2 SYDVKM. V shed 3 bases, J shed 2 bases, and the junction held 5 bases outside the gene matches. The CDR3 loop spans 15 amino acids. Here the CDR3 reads CASSFPTGVNTEAFF. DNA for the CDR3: TGTGCCAGCAGTTTCCCGACAGGGGTAAACACTGAAGCTTTCTTT.

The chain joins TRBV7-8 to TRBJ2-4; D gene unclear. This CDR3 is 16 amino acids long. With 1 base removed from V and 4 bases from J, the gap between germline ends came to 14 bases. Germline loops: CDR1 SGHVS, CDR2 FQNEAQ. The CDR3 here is CASSLGVTSRKNIQYF. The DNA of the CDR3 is TGTGCCAGCAGCTTAGGCGTAACTTCACGAAAAAACATTCAGTACTTC.

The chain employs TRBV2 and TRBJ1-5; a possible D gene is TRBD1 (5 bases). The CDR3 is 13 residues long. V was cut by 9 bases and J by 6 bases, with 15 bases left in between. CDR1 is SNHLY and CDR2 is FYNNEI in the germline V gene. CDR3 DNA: TGTGCCAGTGCTAAAGGGACTGGTCAGCCCCAGCATTTT. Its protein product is CASAKGTGQPQHF.

Here the CDR3 DNA reads TGCGCCAGCAGCTTGGATTGGACAGGACCCGGGACCCAGTACTTC. Translating gives CASSLDWTGPGTQYF. The chain employs TRBV5-1 and TRBJ2-5; 7 bases map to TRBD1. With 0 bases clipped from V and 7 bases from J, the junction kept 9 bases outside the gene matches. Germline CDR1 and CDR2: SGHRS and YFSETQ. This CDR3 is 15 amino acids long.

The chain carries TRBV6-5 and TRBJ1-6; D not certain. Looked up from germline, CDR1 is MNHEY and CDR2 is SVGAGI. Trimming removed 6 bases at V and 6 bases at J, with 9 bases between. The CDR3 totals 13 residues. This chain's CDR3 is CASSLTSNSPLHF. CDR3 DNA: TGTGCCAGCAGCTTGACATCTAATTCACCCCTCCACTTT.

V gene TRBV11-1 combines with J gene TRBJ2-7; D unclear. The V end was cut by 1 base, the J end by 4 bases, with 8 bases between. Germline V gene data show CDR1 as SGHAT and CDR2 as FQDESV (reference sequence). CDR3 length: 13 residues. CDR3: CASSLGLWYEQYF. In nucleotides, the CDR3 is TGTGCCAGCAGCTTAGGACTCTGGTACGAGCAGTACTTC.

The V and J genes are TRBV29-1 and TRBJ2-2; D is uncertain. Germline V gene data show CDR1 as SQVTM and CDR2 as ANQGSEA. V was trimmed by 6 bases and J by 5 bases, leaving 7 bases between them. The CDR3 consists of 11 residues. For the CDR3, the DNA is TGCAGCGTCGGTGAAACCGGGGAGCTGTTTTTT. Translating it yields CSVGETGELFF.

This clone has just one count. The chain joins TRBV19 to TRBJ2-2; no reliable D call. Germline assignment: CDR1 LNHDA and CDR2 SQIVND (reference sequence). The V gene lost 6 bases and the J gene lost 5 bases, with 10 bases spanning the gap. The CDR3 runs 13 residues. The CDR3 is CASRWHPTGELFF. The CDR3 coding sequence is TGTGCCAGTAGATGGCATCCAACCGGGGAGCTGTTTTTT.

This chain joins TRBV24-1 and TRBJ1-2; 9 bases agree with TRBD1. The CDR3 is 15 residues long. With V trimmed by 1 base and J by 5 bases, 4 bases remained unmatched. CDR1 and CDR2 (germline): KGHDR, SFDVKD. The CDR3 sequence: CATSDFGTGRYGYTF. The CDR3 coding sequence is TGTGCCACCAGTGATTTCGGGACAGGGAGGTATGGCTACACCTTC.

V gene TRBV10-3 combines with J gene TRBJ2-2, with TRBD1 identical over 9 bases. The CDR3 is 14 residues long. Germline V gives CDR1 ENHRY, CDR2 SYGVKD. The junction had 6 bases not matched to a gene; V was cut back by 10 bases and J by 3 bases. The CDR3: CATEQGADTGELFF. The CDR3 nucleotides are TGTGCCACGGAACAGGGGGCGGACACCGGGGAGCTGTTTTTT.

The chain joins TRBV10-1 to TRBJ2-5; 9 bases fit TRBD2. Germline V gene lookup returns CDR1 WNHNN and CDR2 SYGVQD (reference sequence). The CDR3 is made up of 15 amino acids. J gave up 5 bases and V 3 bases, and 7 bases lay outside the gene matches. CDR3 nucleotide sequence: TGCGCCAGCAGTGATCGAGCGGGGGGAGTGGAGACCCAGTACTTC. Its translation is CASSDRAGGVETQYF.

The CDR3 region is CASSLDSHTQYF. The DNA of the CDR3 is TGTGCCAGCAGCTTAGACTCTCATACGCAGTATTTT. This rearrangement joins TRBV7-3 to TRBJ2-3, with D unclear. V was cut by 2 bases and J by 7 bases, with 7 bases left in between. The germline V gene has CDR1 SGHTA and CDR2 FQGTGA. The CDR3 is 12 amino acids.

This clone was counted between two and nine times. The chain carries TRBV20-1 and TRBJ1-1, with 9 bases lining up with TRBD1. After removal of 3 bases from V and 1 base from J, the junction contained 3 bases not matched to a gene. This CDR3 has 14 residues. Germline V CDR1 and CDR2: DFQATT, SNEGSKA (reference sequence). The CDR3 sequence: CSASQQGANTEAFF. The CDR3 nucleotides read TGCAGTGCTAGTCAACAGGGGGCGAACACTGAAGCTTTCTTT.

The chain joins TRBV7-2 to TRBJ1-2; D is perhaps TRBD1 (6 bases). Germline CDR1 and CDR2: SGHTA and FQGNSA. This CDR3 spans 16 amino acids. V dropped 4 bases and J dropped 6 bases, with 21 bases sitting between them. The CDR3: CASSSPNSRQVDGYTF. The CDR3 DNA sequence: TGTGCCAGCAGCTCACCCAATTCCCGACAGGTCGATGGCTACACCTTC.

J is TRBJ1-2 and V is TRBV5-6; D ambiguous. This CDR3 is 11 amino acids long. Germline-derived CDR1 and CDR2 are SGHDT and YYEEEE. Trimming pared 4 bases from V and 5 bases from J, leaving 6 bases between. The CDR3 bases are TGTGCCAGCAGCAGACTGTATGGCTACACCTTC. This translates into CASSRLYGYTF.

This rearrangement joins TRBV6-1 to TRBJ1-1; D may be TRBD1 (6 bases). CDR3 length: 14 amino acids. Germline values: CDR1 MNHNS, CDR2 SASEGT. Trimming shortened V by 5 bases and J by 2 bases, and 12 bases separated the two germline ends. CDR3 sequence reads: CASSSGHFNTEAFF. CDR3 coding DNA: TGTGCCAGCAGTTCGGGACACTTCAACACTGAAGCTTTCTTT.

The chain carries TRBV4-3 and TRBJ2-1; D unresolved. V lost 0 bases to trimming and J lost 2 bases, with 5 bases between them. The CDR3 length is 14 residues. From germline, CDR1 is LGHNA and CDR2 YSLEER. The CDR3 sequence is CASSQDFTYNEQFF. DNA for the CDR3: TGCGCCAGCAGCCAAGACTTTACCTACAATGAGCAGTTCTTC.

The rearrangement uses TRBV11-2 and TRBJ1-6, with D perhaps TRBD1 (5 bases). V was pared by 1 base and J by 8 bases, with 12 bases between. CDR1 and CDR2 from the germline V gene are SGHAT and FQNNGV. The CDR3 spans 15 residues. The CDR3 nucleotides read TGTGCCAGCAGCTTAGGGCCAGGGAGGGATTCACCCCTCCACTTT. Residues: CASSLGPGRDSPLHF.

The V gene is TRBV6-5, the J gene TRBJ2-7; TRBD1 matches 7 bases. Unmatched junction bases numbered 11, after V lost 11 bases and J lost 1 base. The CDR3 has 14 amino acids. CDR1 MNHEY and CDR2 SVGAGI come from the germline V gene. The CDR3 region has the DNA TGTGCCGGTTGCGGAGGACAGGCTTCCTACGAGCAGTACTTC. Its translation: CAGCGGQASYEQYF.

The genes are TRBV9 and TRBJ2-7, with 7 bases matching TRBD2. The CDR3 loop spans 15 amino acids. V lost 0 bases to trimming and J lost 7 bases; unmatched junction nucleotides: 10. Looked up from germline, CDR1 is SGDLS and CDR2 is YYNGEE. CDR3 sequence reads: CASSVGAGDPNEQYF. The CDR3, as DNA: TGTGCCAGCAGCGTAGGGGCGGGAGACCCGAATGAGCAGTACTTC.

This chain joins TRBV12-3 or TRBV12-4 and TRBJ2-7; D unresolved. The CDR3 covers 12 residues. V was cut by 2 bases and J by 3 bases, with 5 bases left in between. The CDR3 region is CASSLNHYEQYF. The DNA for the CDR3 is TGTGCCAGCAGTTTAAATCACTACGAGCAGTACTTC.